This T cell receptor (beta chain) is drawn from a study of cytomegalovirus exposure and HLA in healthy donors. Some clones are missing from TCRdb's copy, which holds only in-frame ones; the method was immunoSEQ multiplex PCR. The sample consists of over 85,000 clones, roughly 83% of them appearing once. In germline, CDR1 is LNHNV, CDR2 YYDKDF (reference sequence). The V gene lost 5 bases and the J gene lost 3 bases, with 10 bases spanning the gap. The CDR3 is 13 amino acids. Study results and caveats: Most TCR sequences were uncommon, yet certain public TCRs appeared in many donors. Clusters of TCRs from the first cohort tended to co-occur in the roughly 120 validation repertoires (as a later analysis found). Investigators reported 164 TCR beta chains as tied to cytomegalovirus.

Of note for this clone: No antigen is known for it.

The sequence derives from a woman younger than 30 in good health and CMV-seropositive. The material sequenced was PBMCs. The chain employs TRBV15 and TRBJ2-5; unclear D gene. The CDR3 protein is CATSGGHEETQYF. The CDR3 bases are TGTGCCACCAGCGGTGGGCATGAAGAGACCCAGTACTTC.